Listed here are 8 T cell receptor beta chains from one sample, sequenced in a study of spatial heterogeneity in lung cancer. TCRdb reanalysed the 5' RACE reads using MiXCR and keeps one entry per CDR3 protein. The data show about 18,000 distinct CDR3 sequences, with about 10% seen just once and around 21% held by the top ten. As for time point: blood at routine non-recurrence follow-up after resection. The sequenced sample was PBMCs, obtained at follow-up. Every receptor here comes from a male donor with early-stage non-small cell lung cancer.

There are many counts of this clonotype. The chain uses TRBV7-9 and TRBJ1-1, with 8 bases aligning to TRBD1. Germline CDR1 reads SEHNR; CDR2 reads FQNEAQ (reference sequence). CDR3 length: 15 amino acids. The trim removed 4 bases at V and 4 bases at J, leaving 8 bases unmatched. The CDR3 nucleotides read TGTGCCAGCAGCTCTCGGACAGGGATGGGCACTGAAGCTTTCTTT. This sequence encodes CASSSRTGMGTEAFF.

This clonotype showed up just a few times. The V gene is TRBV29-1, the J gene TRBJ2-5; 8 bases match TRBD2. CDR1 is SQVTM and CDR2 is ANQGSEA in the germline V gene. CDR3 length: 14 amino acids. Unmatched junction bases numbered 6, after V lost 4 bases and J lost 2 bases. CDR3 sequence reads: CSVATSGLQETQYF. CDR3 nucleotides: TGCAGCGTTGCTACTAGCGGTTTACAAGAGACCCAGTACTTC.

This clonotype was detected many times. V and J are TRBV6-5 and TRBJ1-6, with D unclear. Trimming stripped 4 bases from V and 2 bases from J, with 12 bases between. The CDR3 extends over 16 amino acids. Germline CDR1 is MNHEY and CDR2 is SVGAGI. The CDR3 DNA sequence: TGTGCCAGCAGTTCCCCGCGGCACACCTATAATTCACCCCTCCACTTT. It specifies CASSSPRHTYNSPLHF.

This clonotype was recorded many times. This chain connects TRBV4-1 to TRBJ2-7; D perhaps matches TRBD1 (5 bases). CDR3 size: 16 residues. CDR1 is MGHRA, CDR2 YSYEKL, per germline. The V and J ends lost 1 base and 2 bases respectively, with 15 bases between them. Written as DNA, the CDR3 is TGCGCCAGCAGCCAAGCATTAGGGGCTCTTCCCTACGAGCAGTACTTC. This codes for CASSQALGALPYEQYF.

The chain is built from TRBV30 and TRBJ2-6; possibly TRBD2 for D (6 bases). The CDR3 runs to 15 residues. Germline loops: CDR1 GTSNPN, CDR2 SVGIG (reference sequence). Trimming stripped 1 base from V and 8 bases from J, with 15 bases between. The CDR3 DNA reads as TGTGCCTGGAGTGCCTCAACTGGCGGGACCAACGTCCTGACTTTC. Protein: CAWSASTGGTNVLTF.

There are a few counts of this clonotype. CDR3 in DNA: TGTGCCAGCTCACGGGGACAGCTGAATGAAAAACTGTTTTTT. As protein: CASSRGQLNEKLFF. This rearrangement joins TRBV18 to TRBJ1-4, with 7 bases that match TRBD1. This CDR3 is built from 14 residues. The trim removed 4 bases at V and 5 bases at J, leaving 4 bases unmatched. Per germline, CDR1 KGHSH and CDR2 LQKENI.

In regard to this clonotype: Since a much larger clone is just one base distant, this may be a read error. The chain recombines TRBV29-1 with TRBJ1-3, with D perhaps TRBD1 (6 bases). In germline, CDR1 is SQVTM, CDR2 ANQGSEA. The CDR3 runs to 14 residues. The CDR3 sequence: CSVALDSSGNIIYF. In DNA, the CDR3 is TGCAGCGTTGCATTGGACAGCTCTGGAAACATCATATATTTT.

This clonotype was picked up a small number of times. This chain joins TRBV10-3 and TRBJ2-3, with TRBD2 matching 14 bases. J gave up 2 bases and V 4 bases, and 2 bases lay outside the gene matches. This CDR3 contains 16 residues. Germline V CDR1 and CDR2: ENHRY, SYGVKD. The CDR3 DNA reads TGTGCCATCAGTGGGACTAGCGGGGGGCCCACAGATACGCAGTATTTT. The encoded protein is CAISGTSGGPTDTQYF.